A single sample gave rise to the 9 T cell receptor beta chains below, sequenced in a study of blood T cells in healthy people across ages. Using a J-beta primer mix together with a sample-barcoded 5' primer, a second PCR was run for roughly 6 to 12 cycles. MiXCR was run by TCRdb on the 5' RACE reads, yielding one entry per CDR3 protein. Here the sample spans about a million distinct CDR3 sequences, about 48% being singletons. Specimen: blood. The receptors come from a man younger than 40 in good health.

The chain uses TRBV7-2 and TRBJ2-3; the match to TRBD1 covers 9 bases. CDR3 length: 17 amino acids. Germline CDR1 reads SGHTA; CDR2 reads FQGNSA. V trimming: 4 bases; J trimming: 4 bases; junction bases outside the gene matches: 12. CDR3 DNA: TGTGCCAGCAGCTCGCGGGGACAGGGAATGGGGCCAGATACGCAGTATTTT. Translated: CASSSRGQGMGPDTQYF.

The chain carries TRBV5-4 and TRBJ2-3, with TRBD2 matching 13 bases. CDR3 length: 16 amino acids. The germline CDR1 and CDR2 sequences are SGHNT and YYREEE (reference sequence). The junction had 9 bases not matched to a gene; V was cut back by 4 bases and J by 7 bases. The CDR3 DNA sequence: TGTGCCAGCAGCCCAGGACTAGCGGGAGCTCCTAATACGCAGTATTTT. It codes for CASSPGLAGAPNTQYF. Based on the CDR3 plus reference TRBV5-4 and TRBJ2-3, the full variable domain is ETGVTQSPTHLIKTRGQQVTLRCSSQSGHNTVSWYQQALGQGPQFIFQYYREEENGRGNFPPRFSGLQFPNYSSELNVNALELDDSALYLCASSPGLAGAPNTQYFGPGTRLTVL.

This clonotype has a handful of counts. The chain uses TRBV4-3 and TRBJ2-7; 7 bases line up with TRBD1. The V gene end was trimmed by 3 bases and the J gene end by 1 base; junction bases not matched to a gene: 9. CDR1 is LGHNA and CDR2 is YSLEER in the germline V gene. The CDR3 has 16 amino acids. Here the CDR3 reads CASSQTLGQLSYEQYF. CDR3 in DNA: TGCGCCAGCAGCCAGACTTTGGGACAGCTTTCCTACGAGCAGTACTTC.

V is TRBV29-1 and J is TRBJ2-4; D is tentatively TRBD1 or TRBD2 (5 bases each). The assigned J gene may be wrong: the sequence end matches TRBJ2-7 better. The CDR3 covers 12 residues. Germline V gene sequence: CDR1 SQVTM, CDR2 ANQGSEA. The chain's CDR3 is CSVEGTRYEQYF. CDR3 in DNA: TGCAGCGTTGAGGGGACCAGGTACGAGCAGTACTTC.

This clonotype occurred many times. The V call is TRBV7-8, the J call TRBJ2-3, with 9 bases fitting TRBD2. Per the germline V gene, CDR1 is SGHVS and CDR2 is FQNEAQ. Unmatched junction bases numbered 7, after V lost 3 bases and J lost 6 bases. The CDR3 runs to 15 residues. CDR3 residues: CASSFSAGGRDTQYF. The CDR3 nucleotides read TGTGCCAGCAGCTTTTCTGCGGGGGGGCGCGATACGCAGTATTTT.

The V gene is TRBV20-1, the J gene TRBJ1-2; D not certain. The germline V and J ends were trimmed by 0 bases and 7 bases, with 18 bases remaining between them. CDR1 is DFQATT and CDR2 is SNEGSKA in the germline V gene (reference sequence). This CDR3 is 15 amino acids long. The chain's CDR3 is CSAREFLLDERGYTF. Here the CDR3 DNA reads TGCAGTGCTAGAGAATTTCTCCTCGATGAACGTGGCTACACCTTC.

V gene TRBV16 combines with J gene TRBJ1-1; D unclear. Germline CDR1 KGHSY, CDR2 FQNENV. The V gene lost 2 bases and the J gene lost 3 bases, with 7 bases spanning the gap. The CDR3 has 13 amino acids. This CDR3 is CASSQRSDTEAFF. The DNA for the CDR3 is TGTGCCAGCAGCCAAAGGAGTGACACTGAAGCTTTCTTT.

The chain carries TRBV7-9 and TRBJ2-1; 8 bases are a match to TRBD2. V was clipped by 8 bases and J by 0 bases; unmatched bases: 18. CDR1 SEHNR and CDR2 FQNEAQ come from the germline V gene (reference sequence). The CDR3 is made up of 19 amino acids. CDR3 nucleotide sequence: TGTGCCAGCGAGCTGGGGGGGATAGCGGGGTACAGCTCCTACAATGAGCAGTTCTTC. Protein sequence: CASELGGIAGYSSYNEQFF.

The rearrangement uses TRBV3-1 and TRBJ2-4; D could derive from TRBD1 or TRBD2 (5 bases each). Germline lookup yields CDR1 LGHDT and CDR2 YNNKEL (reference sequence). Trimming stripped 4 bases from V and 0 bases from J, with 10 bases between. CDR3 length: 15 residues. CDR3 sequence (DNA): TGTGCCAGCAGCCCTGCAGGGACAGCCAAAAACATTCAGTACTTC. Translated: CASSPAGTAKNIQYF.